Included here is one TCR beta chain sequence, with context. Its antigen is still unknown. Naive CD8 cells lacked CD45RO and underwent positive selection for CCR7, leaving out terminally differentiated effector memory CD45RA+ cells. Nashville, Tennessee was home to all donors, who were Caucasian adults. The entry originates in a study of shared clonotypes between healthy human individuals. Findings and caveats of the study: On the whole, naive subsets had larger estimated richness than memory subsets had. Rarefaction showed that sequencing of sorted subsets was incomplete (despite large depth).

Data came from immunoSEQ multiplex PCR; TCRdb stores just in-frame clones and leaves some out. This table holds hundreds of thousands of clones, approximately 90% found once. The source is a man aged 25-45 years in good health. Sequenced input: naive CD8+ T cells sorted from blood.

The CDR3 region is CASREGGLGYTF. DNA of the CDR3: TGTGCCAGCAGGGAAGGGGGCTTGGGCTACACCTTC. This chain uses TRBV27 with TRBJ1-2; 7 bases are a match to TRBD1. The CDR3 sequence is 12 residues long. V lost 6 bases to trimming and J lost 8 bases; unmatched junction nucleotides: 6. CDR1 is MNHEY and CDR2 is SMNVEV in the germline V gene (reference sequence).